The rows below give T cell receptor beta chains drawn from one sample of a study of T cells in Graves' hyperthyroidism and ophthalmopathy. One entry per CDR3 protein results from TCRdb running MiXCR on the multiplex PCR reads. The sample gives 300,000 or so distinct CDR3 sequences, 16% of which show up once; approximately 33% is in the top ten. The sequenced sample consisted of blood. These receptors were taken from a man aged 25 to 40 with Graves' hyperthyroidism. CDR3s include the opening cysteine and the closing phenylalanine or tryptophan. Each record gives: D gene, J gene, clone size, V gene, CDR3 protein, CDR3 DNA. D genes are given only for firm matches. Some rows mark clone size as missing; the rest say once, few, many or name a class of expanded clone.

d_gene: TRBD2
j_gene: TRBJ2-1
abundance: few
v_gene: TRBV10-2
CDR3aa: CASKAPSGGYNEQFF
CDR3nt: TGCGCCAGCAAGGCCCCTAGCGGAGGTTACAATGAGCAGTTCTTC

d_gene: -
j_gene: TRBJ2-2
abundance: -
v_gene: TRBV5-1
CDR3aa: CASSLDSFADTGELFF
CDR3nt: TGCGCCAGCAGCTTGGACTCGTTCGCGGACACCGGGGAGCTGTTTTTT

d_gene: TRBD1
j_gene: TRBJ2-7
abundance: -
v_gene: TRBV5-5
CDR3aa: CASRAEDRVGNEQYF
CDR3nt: TGTGCCAGCAGAGCCGAGGACAGGGTGGGTAACGAGCAGTACTTC

d_gene: -
j_gene: TRBJ1-1
abundance: -
v_gene: TRBV29-1
CDR3aa: CSVQLFHVGTEAFF
CDR3nt: TGCAGCGTTCAACTATTTCATGTGGGCACTGAAGCTTTCTTT

d_gene: TRBD1
j_gene: TRBJ1-1
abundance: few
v_gene: TRBV9
CDR3aa: CASSSEEGQREAFF
CDR3nt: TGTGCCAGCAGCTCCGAGGAGGGACAGAGAGAGGCTTTCTTT

d_gene: TRBD2
j_gene: TRBJ2-2
abundance: -
v_gene: TRBV9
CDR3aa: CASSVRLAGGPGTGELFF
CDR3nt: TGTGCCAGCAGCGTCAGACTAGCGGGAGGGCCAGGGACCGGGGAGCTGTTTTTT

d_gene: TRBD1
j_gene: TRBJ1-2
abundance: many
v_gene: TRBV6-1
CDR3aa: CASSSGTAVGYTF
CDR3nt: TGTGCCAGCAGCTCCGGGACAGCCGTTGGCTACACCTTC

d_gene: -
j_gene: TRBJ2-5
abundance: many
v_gene: TRBV2
CDR3aa: CASSGSRETQYF
CDR3nt: TGTGCCAGCAGCGGGAGCAGAGAGACCCAGTACTTC

d_gene: -
j_gene: TRBJ2-7
abundance: -
v_gene: TRBV2
CDR3aa: CASSTKVTGLTRQYF
CDR3nt: TGTGCCAGCAGTACTAAGGTCACAGGGTTGACTAGGCAGTACTTC

d_gene: TRBD1
j_gene: TRBJ2-7
abundance: few
v_gene: TRBV28
CDR3aa: CASSLNRQGAYEQYF
CDR3nt: TGTGCCAGCAGCCTAAACCGACAGGGGGCCTACGAGCAGTACTTC

d_gene: -
j_gene: TRBJ2-7
abundance: many
v_gene: TRBV20-1
CDR3aa: CSARAGVEQYF
CDR3nt: TGCAGTGCTAGAGCAGGGGTCGAGCAGTACTTC

d_gene: -
j_gene: TRBJ2-1
abundance: -
v_gene: TRBV20-1
CDR3aa: CSARSRSSYNEQFF
CDR3nt: TGCAGTGCCAGGAGCCGAAGCTCCTACAATGAGCAGTTCTTC

d_gene: -
j_gene: TRBJ2-3
abundance: few
v_gene: TRBV6-1
CDR3aa: CASRRRTWADTQYF
CDR3nt: TGTGCCAGCAGGCGGCGGACGTGGGCAGATACGCAGTATTTT

d_gene: -
j_gene: TRBJ2-2
abundance: few
v_gene: TRBV7-8
CDR3aa: CASSFPSGLANTGELFF
CDR3nt: TGTGCCAGCAGCTTCCCATCAGGGCTCGCGAACACCGGGGAGCTGTTTTTT

d_gene: -
j_gene: TRBJ1-6
abundance: -
v_gene: TRBV3-2
CDR3aa: CASSHRRNRLNSPLHF
CDR3nt: TGTGCCAGCAGCCACCGACGGAACAGGTTGAATTCACCCCTCCACTTT

d_gene: -
j_gene: TRBJ2-4
abundance: -
v_gene: TRBV6-1
CDR3aa: CASSEEGGNIQYF
CDR3nt: TGTGCCAGCAGTGAAGAAGGGGGAAACATTCAGTACTTC

d_gene: TRBD1
j_gene: TRBJ1-1
abundance: many
v_gene: TRBV27
CDR3aa: CASSLGQVTEAFF
CDR3nt: TGTGCCAGCAGTTTAGGACAGGTCACTGAAGCTTTCTTT

d_gene: -
j_gene: TRBJ2-7
abundance: many
v_gene: TRBV7-6
CDR3aa: CASSTGLAREQYF
CDR3nt: TGTGCCAGCAGCACGGGACTGGCGAGGGAGCAGTACTTC

d_gene: -
j_gene: TRBJ2-7
abundance: few
v_gene: TRBV20-1
CDR3aa: CSARTRYSYEQYF
CDR3nt: TGCAGTGCTAGGACCCGGTACTCCTACGAGCAGTACTTC

d_gene: -
j_gene: TRBJ2-5
abundance: -
v_gene: TRBV19
CDR3aa: CASSPGGSQETQYF
CDR3nt: TGTGCCAGTAGTCCCGGCGGATCACAAGAGACCCAGTACTTC

d_gene: TRBD2
j_gene: TRBJ2-1
abundance: many
v_gene: TRBV7-9
CDR3aa: CASSFGAGSGYNEQFF
CDR3nt: TGTGCCAGCAGCTTCGGAGCGGGAAGTGGCTACAATGAGCAGTTCTTC

d_gene: -
j_gene: TRBJ1-1
abundance: -
v_gene: TRBV7-3
CDR3aa: CASSLDARTEAFF
CDR3nt: TGTGCCAGCAGCTTAGACGCCCGAACTGAAGCTTTCTTT

d_gene: -
j_gene: TRBJ1-1
abundance: many
v_gene: TRBV6-1
CDR3aa: CASSIRGAGEAFF
CDR3nt: TGTGCCAGCAGTATCCGAGGGGCAGGGGAAGCTTTCTTT

d_gene: TRBD1
j_gene: TRBJ1-2
abundance: -
v_gene: TRBV5-1
CDR3aa: CASSLTGGRLGGGYTF
CDR3nt: TGCGCCAGCAGCTTGACAGGGGGCCGCTTAGGTGGCGGCTACACCTTC

d_gene: TRBD2
j_gene: TRBJ2-1
abundance: many
v_gene: TRBV5-1
CDR3aa: CASSLQPTSGSDEQFF
CDR3nt: TGCGCCAGCAGCTTACAACCCACTAGCGGGAGCGATGAGCAGTTCTTC

d_gene: -
j_gene: TRBJ2-7
abundance: -
v_gene: TRBV30
CDR3aa: CAWSPVSYEQYF
CDR3nt: TGTGCCTGGAGCCCGGTCTCCTACGAGCAGTACTTC

d_gene: -
j_gene: TRBJ2-2
abundance: -
v_gene: TRBV24-1
CDR3aa: CATNTGSTGELFF
CDR3nt: TGTGCCACCAACACAGGGAGCACCGGGGAGCTGTTTTTT